This TCR beta chain is from a study of blood T cell repertoires in COVID-19. The J segment lost 13 bases and the V segment lost 1 base, leaving 4 bases of the junction unmatched. This CDR3 contains 11 residues. CDR1 and CDR2 (germline): DFQATT, SNEGSKA (reference sequence). This clone came up once. Recruitment covered 25 or so US areas and drew participants whose ages spanned about 18 to 95 years. Categorization into cohorts depended on clinical history that participants reported. Using immunoSEQ multiplex PCR, the repertoire was profiled, and TCRdb retains in-frame clones only, with some absent. This table has roughly 180,000 clones, more than 70% appearing once.

V gene TRBV20-1 combines with J gene TRBJ2-1; 7 bases line up with TRBD2. The sample taken for sequencing was PBMCs or T cells enriched from blood (not recorded which). This receptor was identified in a woman in her fifties or sixties in a cohort exposed to, infected with or recovered from COVID-19 (not recorded which). DNA of the CDR3: TGCAGTGCTAGAGTCGCGGGAGTTCAGTTCTTC. This gives the protein CSARVAGVQFF.